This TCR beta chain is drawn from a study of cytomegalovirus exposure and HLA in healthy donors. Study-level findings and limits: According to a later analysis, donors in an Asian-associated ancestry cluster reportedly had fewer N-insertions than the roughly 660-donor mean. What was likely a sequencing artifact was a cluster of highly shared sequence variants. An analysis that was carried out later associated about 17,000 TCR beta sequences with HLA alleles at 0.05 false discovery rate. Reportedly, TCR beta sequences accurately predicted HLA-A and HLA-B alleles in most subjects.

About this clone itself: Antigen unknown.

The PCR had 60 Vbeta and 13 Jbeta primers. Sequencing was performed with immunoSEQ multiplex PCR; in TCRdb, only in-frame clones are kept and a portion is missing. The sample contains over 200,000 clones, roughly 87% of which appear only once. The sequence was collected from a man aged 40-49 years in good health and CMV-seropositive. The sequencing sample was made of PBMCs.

In DNA, the CDR3 is TGCAGCGGGACCCCGGGACTAGCGCTACCCCACAATGAGCAGTTCTTC. It codes for CSGTPGLALPHNEQFF. The chain is built from TRBV29-1 and TRBJ2-1, with 10 bases matching TRBD2. The CDR3 totals 16 residues. The germline V gene encodes CDR1 SQVTM and CDR2 ANQGSEA. J lost 5 bases, V lost 7 bases, and 14 bases had no gene match.